In this sample, the clone carrying this T cell receptor beta chain turned up many times. What it recognizes is unknown. This specimen comes from a study of T cells in Graves' hyperthyroidism and ophthalmopathy. Study observations and caveats: Ophthalmopathy onset followed model prediction by a median approximately six months. Most thyroid clonotypes expanded above 0.001 were also detected in blood. In simple terms, a model built on 13 V-J features told ophthalmopathy apart from stable hyperthyroidism.

This CDR3 region has 13 residues. The germline CDR1 and CDR2 sequences are MNHEY and SMNVEV (reference sequence). Trimming took off 2 bases at V and 5 bases at J, with 7 bases between the two ends. Regions amplified from RNA transcripts were the TCR beta CDR3 regions. HTBI primers drove first-round RT-PCR of the TCR CDR3. TCRdb called the multiplex PCR reads again in MiXCR, with one record for every CDR3 protein. Of some 500,000 distinct CDR3 sequences listed, 14% are singletons. The sequenced material came from blood. The receptor was isolated from a woman aged 18-29 years with Graves' hyperthyroidism. This sequence joins TRBV27 and TRBJ1-5; D is uncertain. In DNA, the CDR3 is TGTGCCAGCAGTTTAACGGGTTATCAGCCCCAGCATTTT. Its translation: CASSLTGYQPQHF.